This is a list of T cell receptor beta chains from one sample in a study of blood T cell repertoires in COVID-19. Generated by immunoSEQ multiplex PCR, the TCRdb table keeps only in-frame clones and is missing some. Of around 250,000 clones in the sample, 70% to 90% are singletons; the top ten hold 8.5% to 9.5%. The specimen was PBMCs or T cells enriched from blood (not recorded which). The source of these receptors is a woman in her forties or fifties with acute COVID-19. Each CDR3 is given with its conserved first and last residue. Each record gives: clone size, D gene, J gene, V gene, CDR3 protein, CDR3 DNA. D genes are given only for firm matches. Size values are once, few and many counts, or a class for expanded clones, and some rows have none.

- - TRBJ1-1 TRBV19 CATAVEIRTEAFF TGTGCCACCGCGGTAGAGATCCGCACTGAAGCTTTCTTT
once - TRBJ2-7 TRBV4-3 CASSKDHGVLPYEQYF TGCGCCAGCAGCAAAGATCACGGGGTCCTCCCCTACGAGCAGTACTTC
- - TRBJ1-4 TRBV27 CASWSSGATNEKLFF TGTGCCAGCTGGAGTTCAGGGGCAACTAATGAAAAACTGTTTTTT
- - TRBJ1-2 TRBV18 CASSPGPGDYGYTF TGTGCCAGTTCCCCGGGACCAGGGGACTATGGCTACACCTTC
- - TRBJ1-1 TRBV15 CATSPLTGSTEAFF TGTGCCACCAGCCCATTAACAGGGTCCACTGAAGCTTTCTTT
- TRBD1 TRBJ1-4 TRBV2 CASTLTGSGKLFF TGTGCCAGCACTTTGACAGGGTCGGGAAAACTGTTTTTT
few TRBD2 TRBJ2-3 TRBV9 CASSPSQRGVGNTQYF TGTGCCAGCAGCCCGTCTCAGCGGGGGGTCGGTAATACGCAGTATTTT
- - TRBJ2-2 TRBV6-5 CASRTGTGELFF TGTGCCAGCAGGACAGGCACCGGGGAGCTGTTTTTT
many TRBD1 TRBJ1-2 TRBV7-2 CASSRTRDRAGGYTF TGTGCCAGCAGCCGGACCCGGGACAGGGCGGGGGGCTACACCTTC
- - TRBJ2-5 TRBV6-2/TRBV6-3 CASSYSGDRGVETQYF TGTGCCAGCAGTTACTCGGGCGACAGAGGAGTGGAGACCCAGTACTTC
- - TRBJ2-6 TRBV7-2 CASSLGIRFSGANVLTF TGTGCCAGCAGCTTAGGAATCAGATTTTCTGGGGCCAACGTCCTGACTTTC
- TRBD1 TRBJ2-7 TRBV5-8 CASSYRGSYEQYF TGTGCCAGCAGCTACAGGGGCTCCTACGAGCAGTACTTC
- - TRBJ1-2 TRBV30 CAWSDTGTYGYTF TGTGCCTGGAGTGACACAGGGACCTATGGCTACACCTTC
once TRBD2 TRBJ2-1 TRBV5-1 CASQGGSGGNEQFF TGCGCCAGCCAAGGCGGTAGCGGGGGCAATGAGCAGTTCTTC
- - TRBJ2-1 TRBV12-3/TRBV12-4 CASRPRVNEQFF TGTGCCAGCAGACCCAGGGTCAATGAGCAGTTCTTC
- TRBD1 TRBJ2-1 TRBV3-1/TRBV3-2 CASSFRDSYNEQFF TGTGCCAGCAGCTTCCGGGACAGCTACAATGAGCAGTTCTTC
- TRBD2 TRBJ2-3 TRBV15 CATSRMGGGVADTQYF TGTGCCACCAGCAGGATGGGGGGGGGTGTGGCAGATACGCAGTATTTT
- - TRBJ2-1 TRBV29-1 CSGGRGSYNEQFF TGCAGCGGGGGGCGGGGCTCCTACAATGAGCAGTTCTTC
- - TRBJ1-1 TRBV11-3 CASSLSPGTEAFF TGTGCCAGCAGCTTGTCGCCCGGGACTGAAGCTTTCTTT
- - TRBJ1-5 TRBV19 CASTIPTGYSNQPQHF TGTGCCAGTACTATTCCCACGGGATATAGCAATCAGCCCCAGCATTTT
once - TRBJ1-1 TRBV6-5 CASSYLGRSNTEAFF TGTGCCAGCAGTTACTTGGGGCGGTCGAACACTGAAGCTTTCTTT
- TRBD1 TRBJ1-6 TRBV9 CASSGGGQGYSPLHF TGTGCCAGCAGCGGGGGGGGACAGGGCTATTCACCCCTCCACTTT
- - TRBJ1-1 TRBV6-5 CASRFGQLNTEAFF TGTGCCAGCAGATTCGGACAACTGAACACTGAAGCTTTCTTT
- - TRBJ1-1 TRBV5-8 CASSLSRDSEAFF TGTGCCAGCAGCTTGAGTAGGGACTCCGAAGCTTTCTTT